One and the same sample provided the 10 T cell receptor beta chains below, sequenced in a study of identical twins listed by TCRdb under 2016. Library generation was performed with 5' RACE. The listed sequencing device is Illumina HiSeq 2000. TCRdb took the public reads, trimmed them with fastp at Q25, ran MiXCR for clone calling and kept in-frame beta chains. Every distinct CDR3 protein forms one entry, paired with its most common genes and DNA. In this sample the table shows around 290,000 distinct CDR3 sequences, roughly 10% of which occur a single time. Of the sample, roughly 6.8% is held by the ten largest clones. These data also formed part of another study, on yellow fever vaccine responses in identical twins.

The sequenced material came from CD8+ T cells sorted from blood. The receptors come from a woman aged 18 to 35 in good health.

This clonotype showed up many times. This chain joins TRBV4-1 and TRBJ2-7; tentative D call: TRBD2 (5 bases). The V and J ends lost 3 bases and 4 bases respectively, with 10 bases between them. The CDR3 has 13 amino acids. Germline V gives CDR1 MGHRA, CDR2 YSYEKL. The CDR3 region has the DNA TGCGCCAGCAGCCAGACTATCTCTTACGAGCAGTACTTC. Encoded protein: CASSQTISYEQYF.

The genes are TRBV7-3 and TRBJ2-5; D assignment may be TRBD1 or TRBD2 (5 bases each). V lost 5 bases to trimming and J lost 5 bases, with 15 bases between them. This CDR3 contains 14 residues. From germline, CDR1 is SGHTA and CDR2 FQGTGA. The CDR3, as DNA: TGTGCCAGCAGCGCACTAGGGGCGGTGGAGACCCAGTACTTC. It yields the protein CASSALGAVETQYF.

This sequence joins TRBV6-1 and TRBJ1-3; TRBD1 might be the D (5 bases). This CDR3 region has 14 residues. Trimming took 4 bases from V and 4 from J, leaving 11 bases between them. Germline assignment: CDR1 MNHNS and CDR2 SASEGT. The CDR3 nucleotides are TGTGCCAGCAGTGTCCCGGGGGTGGGAAACACCATATATTTT. Translated: CASSVPGVGNTIYF.

This clonotype showed up many times. The chain joins TRBV5-1 to TRBJ2-7; D not resolved. This CDR3 has 13 residues. The V gene lost 5 bases and the J gene lost 1 base, with 10 bases spanning the gap. The germline V gene encodes CDR1 SGHRS and CDR2 YFSETQ. CDR3 sequence: CASREGISYEQYF. CDR3 bases: TGCGCCAGCAGAGAAGGAATTTCCTACGAGCAGTACTTC.

This clonotype was observed at least ten times. The chain carries TRBV4-3 and TRBJ2-1; TRBD2 is a possible D gene (6 bases). CDR1 is LGHNA, CDR2 YSLEER, per germline. V gave up 3 bases and J gave up 2 bases, with 8 bases separating them. The CDR3 length is 14 residues. CDR3 nucleotide sequence: TGCGCCAGCAGCCAGGAGGGAACCTACAATGAGCAGTTCTTC. This codes for CASSQEGTYNEQFF.

This clonotype was detected many times. The J gene is TRBJ2-7, the V gene TRBV20-1, with TRBD2 as a possible D gene (5 bases). V lost 0 bases, J lost 3 bases, and 12 bases lay in between. Per germline, CDR1 DFQATT and CDR2 SNEGSKA (reference sequence). This CDR3 is built from 14 residues. In DNA form, the CDR3 reads TGCAGTGCTAGAGAAGGGAGAGAACTCTACGAGCAGTACTTC. It yields the protein CSAREGRELYEQYF.

Ten or more counts support this clonotype. The chain combines TRBV24-1 with TRBJ2-2; possible D gene TRBD1, 5 bases. Looked up from germline, CDR1 is KGHDR and CDR2 is SFDVKD. The CDR3 is 18 residues long. V lost 1 base and J 4 bases, leaving 18 bases between the germline ends. This CDR3 reads CATSDFYFGAASTGELFF. The CDR3 DNA follows: TGTGCCACCAGTGATTTTTATTTTGGGGCAGCGAGCACCGGGGAGCTGTTTTTT.

J is TRBJ1-1 and V is TRBV20-1; no clear D. The CDR3 is 9 amino acids. Germline CDR1 DFQATT, CDR2 SNEGSKA (reference sequence). V lost 5 bases and J 6 bases, leaving 4 bases between the germline ends. CDR3 DNA sequence: TGCAGTGCTCGACCTGAAGCTTTCTTT. Translated, it gives CSARPEAFF.

This clonotype was seen many times. This chain links TRBV7-9 with TRBJ2-2; no definite D call. V lost 1 base and J 6 bases, leaving 3 bases between the germline ends. The germline CDR1 and CDR2 sequences are SEHNR and FQNEAQ (reference sequence). The CDR3 totals 12 residues. This CDR3 is CASSLVSGELFF. The CDR3 nucleotides read TGTGCCAGCAGCTTAGTTTCCGGGGAGCTGTTTTTT.

This clonotype showed up many times. This sequence joins TRBV10-3 and TRBJ2-5; D is perhaps TRBD1 or TRBD2 (6 bases each). The ends were cut back, 7 bases at V and 5 bases at J, with 17 bases in the middle. The CDR3 consists of 14 residues. CDR1 ENHRY and CDR2 SYGVKD come from the germline V gene. CDR3 coding DNA: TGTGCCATCAAACAGGAGGGGGTTGAGGAGACCCAGTACTTC. Translated: CAIKQEGVEETQYF.